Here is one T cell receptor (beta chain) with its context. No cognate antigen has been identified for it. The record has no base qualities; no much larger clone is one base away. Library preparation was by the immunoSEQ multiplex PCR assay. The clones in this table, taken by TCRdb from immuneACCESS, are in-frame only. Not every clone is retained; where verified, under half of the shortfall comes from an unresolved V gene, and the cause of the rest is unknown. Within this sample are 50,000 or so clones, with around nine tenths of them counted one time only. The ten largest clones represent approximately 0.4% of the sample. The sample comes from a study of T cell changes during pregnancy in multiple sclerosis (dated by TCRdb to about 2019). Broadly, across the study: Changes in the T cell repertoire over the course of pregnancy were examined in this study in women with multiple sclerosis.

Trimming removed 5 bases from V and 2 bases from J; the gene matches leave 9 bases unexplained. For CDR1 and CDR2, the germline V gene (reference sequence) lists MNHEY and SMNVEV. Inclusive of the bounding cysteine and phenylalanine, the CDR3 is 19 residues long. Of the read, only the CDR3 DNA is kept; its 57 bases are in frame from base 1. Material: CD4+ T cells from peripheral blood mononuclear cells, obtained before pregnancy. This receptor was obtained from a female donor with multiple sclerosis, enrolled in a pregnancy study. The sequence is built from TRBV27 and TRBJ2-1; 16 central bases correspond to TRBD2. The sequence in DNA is TGTGCCAGCAGTCCCCAGGGACTAGCGGGAGGGAGGGCCTACAATGAGCAGTTCTTC. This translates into CASSPQGLAGGRAYNEQFF.